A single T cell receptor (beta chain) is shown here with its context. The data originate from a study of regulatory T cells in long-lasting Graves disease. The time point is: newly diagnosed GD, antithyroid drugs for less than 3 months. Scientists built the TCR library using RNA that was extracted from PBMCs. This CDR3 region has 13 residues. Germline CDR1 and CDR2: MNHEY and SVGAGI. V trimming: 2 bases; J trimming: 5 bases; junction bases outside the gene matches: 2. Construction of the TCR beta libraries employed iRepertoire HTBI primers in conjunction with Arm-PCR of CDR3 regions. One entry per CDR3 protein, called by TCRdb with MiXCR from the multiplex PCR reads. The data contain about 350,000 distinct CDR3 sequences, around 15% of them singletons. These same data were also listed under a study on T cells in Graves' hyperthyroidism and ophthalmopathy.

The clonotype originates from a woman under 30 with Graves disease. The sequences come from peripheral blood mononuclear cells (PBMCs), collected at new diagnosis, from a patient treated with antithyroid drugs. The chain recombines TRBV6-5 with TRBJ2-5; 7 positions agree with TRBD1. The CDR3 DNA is TGTGCCAGCAGTTACGGGACAGTCGAGACCCAGTACTTC. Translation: CASSYGTVETQYF.